This entry concerns a single T cell receptor (beta chain). It has no known antigen specificity. No clone much larger than this one lies a single base away; base qualities are absent. Library prep was done by the immunoSEQ multiplex PCR assay. Adaptive Biotechnologies performed the TCRbeta CDR3 sequencing at survey depth and reported CDR3 sequences, V/J genes, productive frequency and template counts. TCR beta CDR3 regions were amplified from genomic DNA instead of RNA. Per the original workflow: Jensen-Shannon divergence was used to quantify pairwise repertoire overlap between tissues, with a value of 1 meaning complete divergence and a value of 0 meaning identical repertoires. Tissues were clustered by single-linkage agglomerative hierarchical clustering of pairwise JSD values and displayed as dendrograms. GLIPH2 was run on all patient samples with simulation_depth 1000, kmer_min_depth 3, cdr3_length_cutoff 8, keeping groups with more than two unique CDR3s. In a standardized tissue-overlap score, Jaccard GLIPH-group overlap across patients was extrapolated to a standard repertoire size of 1000 clones. To look at how diversity was associated with clinical or experimental variables, linear mixed-effect models were used, with tissue treated as a fixed effect and individual treated as a random effect. What TCRdb holds here is the immuneACCESS table cut down to in-frame rearrangements. Part of the clones is not present; checked against another copy, under half of the missing clones reflect an unresolved V gene, and the others are unexplained. D and trimming come from the DNA, and the V and J calls and clone size come from that table. The sample records just over 25,000 clones, less than 95% of which are singletons. The ten largest account for roughly 2% of the sample.

The sample is drawn from a study of tissue T cells after allogeneic stem cell transplantation (dated 2022 in TCRdb). Regarding the research as a whole: Seven adult allo-HCT recipients with steroid-refractory GVHD were prospectively enrolled in a research-autopsy study over an approximately three-year period. For viably preserved blood and marrow, CD3+ T cells were flow-sorted when cell numbers allowed; smaller samples underwent direct DNA extraction. TCR beta repertoires were profiled across many tissues obtained from research autopsies of patients with and without GVHD, as well as in mouse models of GVHD. The human part of the study was a prospective observational study with no blinding and no randomization. All GVHD patients received grafts from donors, four unmodified and three CD34-selected to deplete T cells. Every GVHD patient had gastrointestinal GVHD and was given several lines of GVHD-directed therapy, and roughly 5 of the GVHD patients also had skin involvement. Broad study findings and their caveats: Only a few T cell clones appeared in more than one patient, yet motif-based clustering showed tissue-specific repertoire signatures that were shared between patients. In both patients and mice, only a limited portion of the TCR repertoire detected in tissues was captured by blood and spleen T cells. The patient cohort was small and varied clinically, and sampling depth was recognized as a limitation. Which tissue TCRs were alloreactive or antigen-specific was not determined in the study, and some clones might have been persisting host cells. Within patients, how anatomically similar the tissues were was a key factor in shaping TCR repertoire composition, regardless of disease or transplant status.

From its cysteine to its phenylalanine, the CDR3 spans 18 amino acids. This entry keeps only the CDR3 DNA: 54 bases, framed from base 1. The time point label here, explained by the study, means: recipient (host-origin) PBMCs collected before allo-HCT. The receptor was isolated from a male donor aged 60 or over who later had graft-versus-host disease after an allogeneic stem cell transplant. Sequenced material: blood, taken before transplantation. Recombination joined TRBV21-1 with TRBJ2-3; the DNA was not used to check the table's D call, TRBD2. TRBV21-1 is noted as a pseudogene. In nucleotide form, the sequence is TGTGCCAGACCCCCACGACTCAGCGGGAGGATTGGCACAGATACGCAGTATTTT. Its translation reads: CARPPRLSGRIGTDTQYF.